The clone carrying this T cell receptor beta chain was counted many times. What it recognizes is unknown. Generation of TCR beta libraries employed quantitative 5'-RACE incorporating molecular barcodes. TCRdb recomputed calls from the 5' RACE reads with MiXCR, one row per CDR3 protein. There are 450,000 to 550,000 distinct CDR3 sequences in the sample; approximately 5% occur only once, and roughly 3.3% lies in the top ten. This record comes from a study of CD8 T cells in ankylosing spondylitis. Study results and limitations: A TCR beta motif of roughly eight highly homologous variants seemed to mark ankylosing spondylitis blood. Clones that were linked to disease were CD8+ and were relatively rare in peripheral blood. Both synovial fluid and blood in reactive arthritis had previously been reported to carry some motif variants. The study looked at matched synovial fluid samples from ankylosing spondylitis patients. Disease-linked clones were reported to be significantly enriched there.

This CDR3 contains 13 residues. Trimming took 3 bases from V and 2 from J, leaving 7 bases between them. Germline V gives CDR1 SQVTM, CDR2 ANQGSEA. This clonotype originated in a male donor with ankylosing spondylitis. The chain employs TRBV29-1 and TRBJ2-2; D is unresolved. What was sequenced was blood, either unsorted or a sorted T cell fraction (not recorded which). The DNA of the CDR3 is TGCAGCGTTGATCGGTCCAACACCGGGGAGCTGTTTTTT. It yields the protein CSVDRSNTGELFF.